This TCR beta chain was obtained from a study of Ad26.COV2.S vaccination and SARS-CoV-2 variants. Germline CDR1 is ENHRY and CDR2 is SYGVKD. The CDR3 is made up of 16 amino acids. Trimming at V came to 2 bases and at J to 1 base, leaving 1 base not matched to a gene. Clones were sequenced by immunoSEQ multiplex PCR, and TCRdb holds only the in-frame ones, with some missing. The sample shows about 400,000 clones, roughly 90% of them seen only once. Treatment given: 15 to 20 received Ad26.COV2.S at low or high dose, single or two shots; about 5 received placebo; per-sample allocation not given. Following the first vaccine or placebo injection, samples were taken on day 63.

The TCR comes from a person aged 18 to 59 who received the Ad26.COV2.S COVID-19 vaccine or a placebo. The sample here was peripheral blood, taken in a trial of Ad26.COV2.S vaccine versus placebo. The chain is built from TRBV10-3 and TRBJ1-5; TRBD1 agrees at 11 bases. CDR3 DNA: TGTGCCATCAGTGAGGGGACAGGGGGGAGCAATCAGCCCCAGCATTTT. Translation gives CAISEGTGGSNQPQHF.